This TCR beta chain comes out of a study of T-cell memory formation after mild COVID-19. This CDR3 contains 15 residues. Deletions cut 4 bases from V and 5 bases from J, with 13 bases between. Germline V CDR1 and CDR2: SGDLS, YYNGEE. TCRdb used MiXCR to reprocess the 5' RACE reads, holding one entry per CDR3 protein. The sample holds under 450,000 distinct CDR3 sequences, 20% to 30% seen once. This receptor was identified in an adult woman who had mild COVID-19 (a few samples of this study predate the infection). Cell type and time point are not known. V usage is TRBV9 and J usage is TRBJ1-6; no firm D call. The sequencing input was PBMCs or a T cell subset sorted from them (not recorded which). CDR3 amino acids: CASSSYGVNNSPLHF. The CDR3 DNA sequence: TGTGCCAGCAGCTCCTACGGTGTTAATAATTCACCCCTCCACTTT.